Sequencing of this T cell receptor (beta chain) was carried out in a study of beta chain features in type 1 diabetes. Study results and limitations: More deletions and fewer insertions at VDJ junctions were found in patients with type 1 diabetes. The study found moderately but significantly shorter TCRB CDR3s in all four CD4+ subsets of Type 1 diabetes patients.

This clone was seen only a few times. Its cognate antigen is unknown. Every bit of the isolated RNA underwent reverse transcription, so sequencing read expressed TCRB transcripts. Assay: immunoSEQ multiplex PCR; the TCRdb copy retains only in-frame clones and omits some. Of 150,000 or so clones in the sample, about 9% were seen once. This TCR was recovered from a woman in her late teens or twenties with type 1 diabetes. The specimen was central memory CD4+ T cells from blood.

The CDR3 region is CASSLSPGDTQYF. The CDR3 nucleotides read TGTGCCAGCAGCTTATCGCCCGGAGATACGCAGTATTTT. The chain carries TRBV7-9 and TRBJ2-3; D is unclear. The CDR3 sequence is 13 residues long. V gave up 2 bases and J gave up 5 bases, with 8 bases separating them. The germline V gene has CDR1 SEHNR and CDR2 FQNEAQ (reference sequence).